This T cell receptor (beta chain) was identified in a study of T cell changes during pregnancy in multiple sclerosis. The V gene lost 1 base and the J gene lost 0 bases, with 12 bases spanning the gap. Germline V gives CDR1 MDHEN, CDR2 SYDVKM. The CDR3 is 16 amino acids. The data were produced by immunoSEQ multiplex PCR, yet TCRdb's version contains in-frame clones alone and is incomplete. The sample holds tens of thousands of clones, 90% seen once. The material was CD8+ T cells from peripheral blood mononuclear cells, obtained in the first trimester of pregnancy. The gene calls are TRBV28 and TRBJ1-2; the D gene is possibly TRBD1 (6 bases). This clonotype was sampled from a female donor with multiple sclerosis, enrolled in a pregnancy study. CDR3 DNA: TGTGCCAGCAGTTTATCGAGGACAGAGTCTAACTATGGCTACACCTTC. Residues: CASSLSRTESNYGYTF.